Reported below is one T cell receptor beta chain. It lacks a known antigen. Base qualities are not provided; no much larger clone lies one nucleotide away. The sample belongs to a study of human T cells and chemical hapten exposure (dated by TCRdb to 2020 to 2022). Notes on the research overall: For sensitization, 2% DPC in acetone was applied to a 2 cm by 2 cm area of upper inner arm skin. Weekly therapeutic DPC doses were additionally applied to the scalp of patients throughout the roughly 25-week study period. Patch testing on the upper back used Finn chambers containing 0.01% DPC, with scoring done after 6 days according to International Contact Dermatitis Research Group standards. Alopecia areata with under or over 50% scalp involvement, alopecia totalis and alopecia universalis were represented in the patient cohort, which was mostly female. Libraries were pooled for sequencing, and per-sample TCR yields varied mainly because of small differences in library volumes within the pool. Peripheral blood TCR repertoire changes were tracked in vivo in alopecia patients during primary and secondary sensitization to the hapten diphenylcyclopropenone (DPC). Blood samples were taken from patients before sensitization (week 0) and at 2, 6 and about 24 weeks after DPC sensitization. For TCR sequencing, blood came from about 28 alopecia patients at anywhere from one to four time points (pre-sensitization, 2, 6 and 24 weeks).

The sample's time point, from its label and the paper: pre-sensitization, week 0. The sample's treatment or condition label is to be understood as: therapeutic diphenylcyclopropenone sensitization with weekly scalp DPC. At each patch-test visit, blood was drawn before the patch test was applied. Patients were considered eligible if aged 18 to 70, diagnosed with alopecia and deemed suitable for DPC therapy, and patients were excluded if pregnant. Total RNA was isolated from unfractionated whole blood collected in Tempus Blood RNA tubes. Here is what the overall study found, with its caveats: Repeated subsampling changed both the strength of the expansion versus patch-test correlation and the threshold at which the correlation became significant. Because all patients had alopecia, a presumed autoimmune disease, the immune response of the patients might differ from that of healthy individuals. No change with DPC sensitization was found in the number of TCRs above 1 in 1000 frequency, and no evidence of global repertoire structure alterations was found. Compared with pre-sensitization or healthy control sets, expanded TCRs formed significantly more large CDR3 similarity clusters, which is consistent with antigen-driven responses. Patch test score correlated positively with the number of PT1 expanded TCRs, reaching significance at thresholds 8, 16 and 32 but not at 4.

Receptor libraries were prepared by RACE. The reads were generated on a NextSeq 500. Library preparation attached unique molecular identifiers to individual cDNA molecules for quantitative, reproducible TCR counting. Each blood RNA sample was used to sequence both TCR alpha and TCR beta chains. The original pipeline was this. A median of around 96,000 TCRs per sample was observed, with a range of 23,224 to 690,600. V, J and CDR3 annotation of the TCR reads was performed with the Decombinator software suite. For PS versus PT1 abundance plots, all samples were subsampled to the same number of TCRs (28,000). TCRs were defined as expanded if absent before sensitization and observed at least eight times at the 2-week time point. Clones were called with MiXCR by TCRdb after fastp trimmed the public reads at Q25, and only in-frame beta chains were retained. Merged by CDR3 protein, the rows form single entries marked with the most common genes and DNA. The V and J calls come from TCRdb's annotation, not from the publication. The sample table contains 85,000 to 90,000 distinct CDR3 sequences; only one count was recorded for around 9.6% of them. The ten largest make up approximately 3.9% of the sample.

CDR3 length: 16 amino acids, cysteine to phenylalanine. Kept here is only the CDR3 DNA, which spans 48 bases and is read in frame from base 1. CDR1 SGHAT and CDR2 FQNNGV are derived from the germline V gene. V gives up 4 bases and J gives up 0 bases, and the segment between their germline ends measures 14 bases. This material consisted of whole blood, taken in connection with sensitization to the hapten diphenylcyclopropenone (DPC). The chain employs TRBV11-2 and TRBJ2-3, with the identity of the D gene unclear. The TCR was taken from a woman aged 40 to 49 with alopecia areata. Some clones in this sample may be carry-over from other donors' samples. The CDR3 loop reads CASSSPRLLSTDTQYF. At the DNA level, the sequence is TGTGCCAGCAGCTCCCCGCGACTCCTTAGCACAGATACGCAGTATTTT.